The clone carrying this T cell receptor (beta chain) appeared a few times. Data came from immunoSEQ multiplex PCR; TCRdb stores just in-frame clones and leaves some out. Of over 50,000 clones in the sample, more than 75% are singletons; the top ten hold about 5.1%. The sample comes from a study of technical replicates of blood from a handful of donors. Germline lookup yields CDR1 SGHTA and CDR2 FQGNSA. Trimming shortened V by 4 bases and J by 4 bases, and 11 bases separated the two germline ends. The CDR3 has 13 residues. The source material was PBMCs. This clonotype was sampled from a human donor in good health. Some clones in this sample may be carry-over from other donors' samples. The chain carries TRBV7-2 and TRBJ2-7; D unresolved. CDR3 nucleotides: TGTGCCAGCAGCTGGGCCCGTGGGTACGAGCAGTACTTC. Residues: CASSWARGYEQYF.